The source of this T cell receptor beta chain is a study of cytomegalovirus exposure and HLA in healthy donors. V lost 4 bases, J lost 5 bases, and 20 bases lay in between. This CDR3 contains 16 residues. Germline-derived CDR1 and CDR2 are SGHDN and FVKESK. Comments on this clone: The antigen is undetermined.

Researchers ran the PCR with 60 Vbeta and 13 Jbeta primers. Per the authors' pipeline: It was a later analysis that counted around 85 million unique TCR beta chains, of which some 10 million were shared. The protocol was immunoSEQ multiplex PCR, while the TCRdb copy is restricted to in-frame clones and leaves out a portion. The V and J calls and clone size are taken from that table; D and trimming were inferred from the DNA. The repertoire holds 95,000 to 120,000 clones, with about four fifths as singletons. Study-level points and caveats: Cytomegalovirus-associated status was assigned to some 160 TCR beta chains.

The sequence was obtained from a woman between 18 and 30 years old in good health and CMV-seronegative. Sequencing used PBMCs. J is TRBJ1-2 and V is TRBV14, with D maybe TRBD1 (5 bases). The CDR3 DNA sequence: TGTGCCAGCAGCCGCCCTGGGGCCGGAAATCAATATGGCTACACCTTC. Encoded protein: CASSRPGAGNQYGYTF.